This T cell receptor (beta chain) emerged from a study of shared clonotypes between healthy human individuals. Broader study findings: Represented genetic and exposure-history diversity was restricted by having few donors. Compared with memory subsets, naive subsets generally had larger estimated richness. Clonotypes shared by all four donors outscored non-shared clonotypes in generation probability.

Repertoires were generated with immunoSEQ multiplex PCR, while TCRdb's copy carries only in-frame clones and drops some. The sample lists some 1 million clones; around 76% were seen once. This CDR3 is built from 17 residues. The V and J ends lost 6 bases and 3 bases, in that order; junction bases with no gene match: 12. CDR1 and CDR2 from the germline V gene are LGHNT and FRNRAP. A word on this clone: Its specificity is unknown.

The TCR comes from a young man in good health. J is TRBJ2-7 and V is TRBV12-5; the match to TRBD2 covers 12 bases. Sequencing input: memory CD4+ T cells sorted from blood. Subset: CD45RA-negative fraction. The CDR3 region is CASGWTSGTHSDYEQYF. As DNA, the CDR3 is TGTGCTAGTGGCTGGACTAGCGGGACCCATTCCGACTACGAGCAGTACTTC.